The source of this T cell receptor beta chain is a study of post-analysis software for immune sequencing data. The junction had 8 bases not matched to a gene; V was cut back by 5 bases and J by 6 bases. Germline assignment: CDR1 SGHNT and CDR2 YYREEE (reference sequence). There are 14 residues in the CDR3. Unique-molecular-identifier-tagged TCR beta cDNA libraries were used. TCRdb processed the PCR reads anew with MiXCR; each CDR3 protein has one entry. The table has under 900,000 distinct CDR3 sequences, around 50% seen once. Concerning this clonotype: The antigen is unknown.

The study's findings and limits: Those with multiple sclerosis, the patient group, showed significantly lower normalized Chao1 diversity than controls. Included in a set of several TRBV segments more frequent in patients than controls were TRBV5-6, TRBV5-1 and TRBV20-1.

The sequenced material came from blood. The receptor was derived from a girl aged 5-17 years with multiple sclerosis. V and J are TRBV5-4 and TRBJ1-2, with TRBD1 matching over 9 bases. The CDR3 DNA follows: TGTGCCAGCAGGTTCCGGACAGGGGACCATGGCTACACCTTC. Encoded protein: CASRFRTGDHGYTF.